A single sample is the source of the 10 T cell receptor beta chains below, sequenced in a study of identical twins. TCRdb re-called the 5' RACE reads through MiXCR, storing one row per CDR3 protein. The repertoire has approximately 1.8 million distinct CDR3 sequences, roughly 35% of them found once; the top ten carry over 0.25%. Specimen: cord blood. The receptors were sampled from a newborn girl in good health.

This chain uses TRBV4-2 with TRBJ2-3; D is ambiguous. Germline V CDR1 and CDR2: LGHNA, YNFKEQ. The CDR3 is made up of 15 amino acids. V was trimmed by 0 bases and J by 2 bases, leaving 9 bases between them. CDR3 nucleotides: TGTGCCAGCAGCCAAGATACGCCAAACACAGATACGCAGTATTTT. Its protein product is CASSQDTPNTDTQYF.

This clonotype showed up just a few times. This chain connects TRBV7-2 to TRBJ1-1; the D gene is possibly TRBD1 (5 bases). The germline gives CDR1 SGHTA, CDR2 FQGNSA. V gave up 1 base and J gave up 5 bases, with 14 bases separating them. The CDR3 extends over 15 amino acids. The CDR3 spells CASSLESGRGTEAFF. DNA for the CDR3: TGTGCCAGCAGCTTAGAATCAGGGCGAGGGACTGAAGCTTTCTTT.

The genes are TRBV7-2 and TRBJ2-1, with D perhaps matching TRBD1 or TRBD2 (5 bases each). Germline loops: CDR1 SGHTA, CDR2 FQGNSA. The CDR3 length is 15 residues. V was trimmed by 2 bases and J by 3 bases, leaving 11 bases between them. CDR3: CASSLWGNYYNEQFF. CDR3 in DNA: TGTGCCAGCAGCTTATGGGGGAACTACTACAATGAGCAGTTCTTC.

The sample holds a few counts of this clonotype. J is TRBJ2-3 and V is TRBV5-1; D is perhaps TRBD1 or TRBD2 (5 bases each). The germline V gene encodes CDR1 SGHRS and CDR2 YFSETQ. Deletions cut 0 bases from V and 3 bases from J, with 14 bases between. The CDR3 is 16 amino acids. The CDR3 loop reads CASSLGGTALTDTQYF. The CDR3 DNA sequence: TGCGCCAGCAGCTTGGGGGGGACCGCCCTTACAGATACGCAGTATTTT.

The chain combines TRBV18 with TRBJ2-2, with a possible D match to TRBD2 (5 bases). There are 16 residues in the CDR3. With 4 bases removed from V and 2 bases from J, the gap between germline ends came to 14 bases. The germline V gene encodes CDR1 KGHSH and CDR2 LQKENI. In DNA form, the CDR3 reads TGTGCCAGCTCACACCTAGCAGATACAAACACCGGGGAGCTGTTTTTT. Protein: CASSHLADTNTGELFF.

The count of this clonotype is one. Being one base from a much bigger clone, this may be a read error. This chain uses TRBV12-3 or TRBV12-4 with TRBJ2-3, with D possibly TRBD2 on 5 matching bases. Trimming shortened V by 6 bases and J by 1 base, and 17 bases separated the two germline ends. This CDR3 is built from 16 residues. The CDR3 DNA is TGTGCCAGCAGCCAGCAGTCGGCGGGTGGCACAGATACGCAGTATTTT. It specifies CASSQQSAGGTDTQYF.

This clonotype was found a few times. The chain uses TRBV18 and TRBJ1-2; the D gene is possibly TRBD1 (6 bases). The germline gives CDR1 KGHSH, CDR2 LQKENI. The germline V and J ends were trimmed by 6 bases and 6 bases, with 14 bases remaining between them. CDR3 length equals 13 residues. The CDR3 coding sequence is TGTGCCAGCTCCCGGGGGCTTTCCGATGGCTACACCTTC. This encodes CASSRGLSDGYTF.

This chain uses TRBV5-5 with TRBJ2-7, with TRBD1 matching 7 bases. This CDR3 has 15 amino acids. With V trimmed by 4 bases and J by 3 bases, 10 bases remained unmatched. The germline V gene encodes CDR1 SGHKS and CDR2 YYEKEE (reference sequence). Here the CDR3 DNA reads TGTGCCAGCAGCCCACAGGGGCAGTCCTACTACGAGCAGTACTTC. Translated, it gives CASSPQGQSYYEQYF.

This clonotype was seen repeatedly, ten times or more. The chain has TRBV12-3 or TRBV12-4 and TRBJ1-2, with D tentatively TRBD1 (5 bases). V was cut by 4 bases and J by 0 bases, with 12 bases left in between. This CDR3 has 15 residues. CDR3 in amino acids: CASSSGQGANYGYTF. CDR3 DNA: TGTGCCAGCAGTTCGGGGCAGGGAGCTAACTATGGCTACACCTTC.

The chain joins TRBV20-1 to TRBJ2-7; possibly TRBD1 for D (5 bases). CDR1 is DFQATT and CDR2 is SNEGSKA in the germline V gene (reference sequence). Between the trimmed V and J ends, which lost 6 bases and 0 bases, there was a span of 12 bases. CDR3 length: 13 amino acids. The CDR3 DNA reads TGCAGTGCGGACCGAGGACACTCCTACGAGCAGTACTTC. Protein product: CSADRGHSYEQYF.